Each of the 23 T cell receptor beta chains below was sequenced from the same sample in a study of liver allograft versus peripheral blood T cells. The wider study: In transplanted livers, T cell receptor repertoires were compared with those found in the recipients' peripheral blood.

TCRdb re-called the reads with MiXCR, one entry per CDR3 protein. The repertoire consists of fewer than 7,000 distinct CDR3 sequences, with around a sixth occurring once and the leading ten covering 7% to 8.5%. The receptor source for this set is a human patient who had a liver transplant. T cells may partly derive from the graft donor.

The chain employs TRBV7-9 and TRBJ1-6; TRBD1 might be the D (6 bases). V lost 5 bases, J lost 13 bases, and 12 bases lay in between. Germline assignment: CDR1 SEHNR and CDR2 FQNEAQ (reference sequence). This CDR3 has 12 residues. CDR3 bases: TGTGCCAGCAGCCCACGGCAGGGGCCCCTCCACTTT. Translated, it gives CASSPRQGPLHF.

This clonotype was seen once. A much larger clone is a single base away; this may be a read error. The chain has TRBV27 and TRBJ2-7; D is unclear. CDR1 is MNHEY, CDR2 SMNVEV, per germline (reference sequence). CDR3 length equals 13 residues. CDR3 protein: CASRRQINYGQYF. The CDR3 nucleotides are TGTGCCAGCAGGCGCCAAATCAACTACGGGCAGTACTTC.

This clonotype is labeled as medium-sized. This chain connects TRBV29-1 to TRBJ2-1; D is perhaps TRBD2 (6 bases). This CDR3 is 12 amino acids long. CDR1 SQVTM and CDR2 ANQGSEA come from the germline V gene. The V end was cut by 7 bases, the J end by 7 bases, with 14 bases between. In DNA, the CDR3 is TGCAGCGCGAATAGGGACTGGAATGAGCAGTTCTTC. Translating gives CSANRDWNEQFF.

Within the sample, this clonotype is medium-sized. The chain uses TRBV6-6 and TRBJ2-7; D unclear. The CDR3 is made up of 12 amino acids. V was trimmed by 2 bases and J by 3 bases, leaving 5 bases between them. Germline CDR1 MNHNY, CDR2 SVGAGI (reference sequence). The CDR3 region is CASSYGHYEQYF. Here the CDR3 DNA reads TGTGCCAGCAGTTACGGGCACTACGAGCAGTACTTC.

This clonotype was recorded at least ten times. V gene TRBV10-3 combines with J gene TRBJ2-5; 10 nucleotides agree with TRBD2. The CDR3 extends over 15 amino acids. CDR1 is ENHRY, CDR2 SYGVKD, per germline. V dropped 6 bases and J dropped 5; count of bases not matched to a gene: 9. CDR3 nucleotides: TGTGCCATCAGAACTAGCGGGGCCGAGGGGGAGACCCAGTACTTC. It encodes CAIRTSGAEGETQYF.

This chain joins TRBV10-1 and TRBJ2-3; D possibly matches TRBD1 or TRBD2 (5 bases each). With 6 bases removed from V and 0 bases from J, the gap between germline ends came to 13 bases. The CDR3 is made up of 15 amino acids. The germline V gene encodes CDR1 WNHNN and CDR2 SYGVQD (reference sequence). DNA of the CDR3: TGCGCCAGCAGGATGGGGACGAGTAGCACAGATACGCAGTATTTT. Translating it yields CASRMGTSSTDTQYF.

This clonotype is judged medium-sized. V is TRBV6-1 and J is TRBJ1-5; 9 bases match TRBD1. The CDR3 loop spans 14 amino acids. Trimming removed 7 bases from V and 7 bases from J; junction bases left unmatched: 8. Looked up from germline, CDR1 is MNHNS and CDR2 is SASEGT. CDR3 in DNA: TGTGCCAGCACCCTACAGGGGGCAGGACAGCCCCAGCATTTT. Translation: CASTLQGAGQPQHF.

J is TRBJ1-2 and V is TRBV2, with TRBD1 as a possible D gene (5 bases). CDR3 length equals 15 residues. Germline V gene sequence: CDR1 SNHLY, CDR2 FYNNEI. V shed 6 bases and J shed 8 bases, with 22 bases lying between them. The CDR3 DNA reads as TGTGCCAGCAGGGGGCTCAGATCCCGGGCCCGGGGCTACACCTTC. As protein: CASRGLRSRARGYTF. Using reference TRBV2 and TRBJ1-2 for the parts outside the CDR3, the full variable domain is EPEVTQTPSHQVTQMGQEVILRCVPISNHLYFYWYRQILGQKVEFLVSFYNNEISEKSEIFDDQFSVERPDGSNFTLKIRSTKLEDSAMYFCASRGLRSRARGYTFGSGTRLTVV.

This clonotype is termed medium-sized. This chain joins TRBV19 and TRBJ1-4; 8 bases agree with TRBD1. This CDR3 has 15 residues. The trim removed 7 bases at V and 0 bases at J, leaving 4 bases unmatched. CDR1 LNHDA and CDR2 SQIVND come from the germline V gene (reference sequence). CDR3 bases: TGTGCCAGTACGGGACAGGCCGCAACTAATGAAAAACTGTTTTTT. Translation gives CASTGQAATNEKLFF.

In its sample, this clonotype ranks as medium-sized. The genes are TRBV10-3 and TRBJ2-7; D could derive from TRBD1 or TRBD2 (5 bases each). Germline loops: CDR1 ENHRY, CDR2 SYGVKD. The CDR3 is 11 amino acids. V was clipped by 2 bases and J by 6 bases, with 5 bases between them. The CDR3 is CAISEGGEQYF. CDR3 in DNA: TGTGCCATCAGTGAGGGGGGCGAGCAGTACTTC.

In this sample, this clonotype is medium-sized. V usage is TRBV7-2 and J usage is TRBJ1-5; a weak D match, TRBD1 (5 bases). The CDR3 runs 15 residues. CDR1 is SGHTA and CDR2 is FQGNSA in the germline V gene. V gave up 3 bases and J gave up 2 bases, with 11 bases separating them. CDR3 region: CASSFFSRGNQPQHF. For the CDR3, the DNA is TGTGCCAGCAGCTTCTTCAGCAGGGGCAATCAGCCCCAGCATTTT.

This clonotype qualifies as medium-sized (0.01 to 0.1%). The chain carries TRBV18 and TRBJ1-2; 8 nucleotides match TRBD1. Germline trimming cut 3 bases from V and 6 bases from J; bases unmatched to any gene: 0. Germline V gives CDR1 KGHSH, CDR2 LQKENI. CDR3 length: 12 residues. This CDR3 is CASSPTGDGYTF. CDR3 nucleotides: TGTGCCAGCTCACCGACAGGGGATGGCTACACCTTC.

In its sample, this clonotype ranks as medium-sized. The V call is TRBV18, the J call TRBJ1-1; D ambiguous. Germline V CDR1 and CDR2: KGHSH, LQKENI. CDR3 size: 13 residues. V lost 5 bases and J lost 5, with 12 bases in between. The CDR3 loop reads CASSSLDETEAFF. The CDR3 DNA is TGTGCCAGCTCATCGCTAGATGAAACTGAAGCTTTCTTT.

This clonotype is medium-sized. This sequence joins TRBV27 and TRBJ1-2; the match to TRBD1 covers 7 bases. The germline V gene encodes CDR1 MNHEY and CDR2 SMNVEV (reference sequence). With 4 bases clipped from V and 8 bases from J, the junction kept 10 bases outside the gene matches. The CDR3 length is 14 residues. For the CDR3, the DNA is TGTGCCAGCAGTTCTACTGACAGGGTGGGCGGCTACACCTTC. It is translated as CASSSTDRVGGYTF.

By share, this clonotype ranks as medium-sized. The V and J genes are TRBV29-1 and TRBJ2-7; 12 positions agree with TRBD2. V lost 4 bases, J lost 6 bases, and 4 bases stayed unmatched. CDR3 size: 13 residues. Germline CDR1 SQVTM, CDR2 ANQGSEA. CDR3: CSVGTSGTFEQYF. In DNA, the CDR3 is TGCAGCGTTGGGACTAGCGGGACCTTCGAGCAGTACTTC.

For this clonotype: This CDR3 fails to terminate in the conserved phenylalanine or tryptophan, so it likely reflects a read error. The rearrangement joins TRBV12-3 or TRBV12-4 to TRBJ1-2, with 7 bases lining up with TRBD1. This CDR3 is built from 12 residues. Trimming took 5 bases from V and 8 from J; bases not matched to a gene: 5. DNA of the CDR3: TGTGCCAGCAGTCCCGGGGACAGAGGCTACACCTTG. It encodes CASSPGDRGYTL.

This clonotype is judged medium-sized. The chain employs TRBV6-5 and TRBJ2-7, with D possibly being TRBD2 (5 bases). V was shortened by 0 bases and J by 0 bases, with 15 bases between the two germline ends. CDR3 length: 17 residues. The germline V gene encodes CDR1 MNHEY and CDR2 SVGAGI. In nucleotides, the CDR3 is TGTGCCAGCAGTTACTCGAGCTCGGAAGGGAGCTCCTACGAGCAGTACTTC. Translated, it gives CASSYSSSEGSSYEQYF.

By share, this clonotype counts as medium-sized. The chain couples TRBV11-2 to TRBJ2-5, with D possibly matching TRBD2 (7 bases). Trimming removed 4 bases at V and 4 bases at J, with 13 bases between. There are 14 residues in the CDR3. CDR1 is SGHAT and CDR2 is FQNNGV in the germline V gene. CDR3 DNA: TGTGCCAGCAGCTCCAACAGGGAGGGAGAGACCCAGTACTTC. Its protein product is CASSSNREGETQYF.

This clonotype was seen at least ten times. The CDR3 loop is CSAREIGQLNYGYTF. The CDR3 bases are TGCAGTGCTAGAGAGATTGGACAGCTAAACTATGGCTACACCTTC. The chain combines TRBV20-1 with TRBJ1-2; weak D call: TRBD1 (6 bases). This CDR3 spans 15 amino acids. Trimming shortened V by 0 bases and J by 2 bases, and 13 bases separated the two germline ends. The germline V gene encodes CDR1 DFQATT and CDR2 SNEGSKA (reference sequence).

In this sample, this clonotype is medium-sized. The chain combines TRBV6-5 with TRBJ1-1, with unresolved D. CDR1 is MNHEY and CDR2 is SVGAGI in the germline V gene. Trimming removed 5 bases at V and 0 bases at J, with 13 bases between. CDR3 size: 15 residues. Here the CDR3 reads CASSPRLSMNTEAFF. As DNA, the CDR3 is TGTGCCAGCAGTCCGCGGTTATCCATGAACACTGAAGCTTTCTTT.

In this sample, this clonotype is medium-sized. This chain connects TRBV10-3 to TRBJ1-1, with D possibly matching TRBD1 (6 bases). Germline CDR1 is ENHRY and CDR2 is SYGVKD. This CDR3 has 12 residues. V was shortened by 4 bases and J by 8 bases, with 11 bases between the two germline ends. The DNA for the CDR3 is TGTGCCATCAGTGTGGAAGGGGGGGAAGCTTTCTTT. Protein sequence: CAISVEGGEAFF.

By share, this clonotype counts as medium-sized. The chain recombines TRBV10-3 with TRBJ1-1; perhaps TRBD1 as D (6 bases). Germline V CDR1 and CDR2: ENHRY, SYGVKD. Trimming stripped 9 bases from V and 2 bases from J, with 19 bases between. The CDR3 extends over 15 amino acids. The CDR3 spells CAIQGMGGKNTEAFF. In DNA form, the CDR3 reads TGTGCCATTCAGGGGATGGGGGGGAAAAACACTGAAGCTTTCTTT.

This clonotype is medium-sized in the sample. This sequence joins TRBV18 and TRBJ1-3; D remains ambiguous. Per germline, CDR1 KGHSH and CDR2 LQKENI. The V end lost 1 base, the J end lost 0 bases, and 7 bases lay between the germline ends. The CDR3 is 15 amino acids. The CDR3 region has the DNA TGTGCCAGCTCACCACGCTGGAGCTCTGGAAACACCATATATTTT. This encodes CASSPRWSSGNTIYF.